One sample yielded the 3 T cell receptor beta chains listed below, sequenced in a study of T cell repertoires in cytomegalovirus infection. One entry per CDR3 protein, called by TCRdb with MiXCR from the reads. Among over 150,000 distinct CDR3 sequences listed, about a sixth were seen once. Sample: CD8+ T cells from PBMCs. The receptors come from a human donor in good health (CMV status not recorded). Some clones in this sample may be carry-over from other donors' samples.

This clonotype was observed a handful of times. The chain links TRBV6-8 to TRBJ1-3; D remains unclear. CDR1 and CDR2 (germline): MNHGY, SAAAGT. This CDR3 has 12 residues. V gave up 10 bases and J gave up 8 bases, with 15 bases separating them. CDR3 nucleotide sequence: TGTGCCACCCGGACCGGAGTGGACACCATATATTTT. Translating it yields CATRTGVDTIYF.

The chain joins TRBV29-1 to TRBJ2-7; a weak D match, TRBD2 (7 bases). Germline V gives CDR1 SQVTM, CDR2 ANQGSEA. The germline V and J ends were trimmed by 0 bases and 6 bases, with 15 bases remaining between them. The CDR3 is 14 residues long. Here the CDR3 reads CSVEEGRGGLEQYF. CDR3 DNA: TGCAGCGTTGAAGAAGGCAGGGGAGGGCTCGAGCAGTACTTC.

CDR3 DNA: TGCGCCAGTTTCGGGGGACTCGGCTATGGCTACACCTTC. Its translation: CASFGGLGYGYTF. V usage is TRBV5-1 and J usage is TRBJ1-2, with D tentatively TRBD1 (5 bases). The germline CDR1 and CDR2 sequences are SGHRS and YFSETQ. Trimming stripped 8 bases from V and 4 bases from J, with 15 bases between. The CDR3 runs 13 residues.